The 8 T cell receptor beta chains below all came from one sample that was sequenced in a study of CD8 T cells in Susac syndrome. Random hexamers were used to reverse transcribe the RNA input (about 0.45 to 1 ug). One entry per CDR3 protein, called by TCRdb with MiXCR from the immunoSEQ multiplex PCR reads. Of about 210,000 distinct CDR3 sequences listed, approximately 93% are singletons. The sample was CD4+ T cells from PBMCs. These receptors all stem from a human donor in good health.

The J gene is TRBJ1-1, the V gene TRBV6-5; no clear D gene. This CDR3 comprises 13 residues. Looked up from germline, CDR1 is MNHEY and CDR2 is SVGAGI. The ends were cut back, 6 bases at V and 6 bases at J, with 14 bases in the middle. CDR3 sequence: CASRPEGPAEAFF. The CDR3, as DNA: TGTGCCAGCAGACCCGAAGGGCCCGCTGAAGCTTTCTTT.

J is TRBJ2-7 and V is TRBV6-6, with D possibly called TRBD1 or TRBD2 (7 bases each). This CDR3 has 15 amino acids. Germline values: CDR1 MNHNY, CDR2 SVGAGI (reference sequence). V gave up 5 bases and J gave up 2 bases, with 16 bases separating them. CDR3 coding DNA: TGTGCCAGCAGTAGCTTTCAGGGGGGGGCCTACGAGCAGTACTTC. It specifies CASSSFQGGAYEQYF.

CDR3 loop: CASSFDWRTEAFF. The CDR3 DNA follows: TGTGCCAGCAGTTTTGATTGGCGAACTGAAGCTTTCTTT. The chain is built from TRBV12-3 or TRBV12-4 and TRBJ1-1; D ambiguous. V was trimmed by 3 bases and J by 5 bases, leaving 10 bases between them. This CDR3 is built from 13 residues.

The rearrangement joins TRBV20-1 to TRBJ2-1; perhaps D is TRBD1 or TRBD2 (6 bases each). Deletions cut 4 bases from V and 4 bases from J, with 14 bases between. Germline V gene lookup returns CDR1 DFQATT and CDR2 SNEGSKA (reference sequence). There are 14 residues in the CDR3. The CDR3 spells CSAIVRGAYNEQFF. CDR3 sequence (DNA): TGCAGTGCTATAGTAAGGGGGGCGTACAATGAGCAGTTCTTC.

This clonotype has more than one count but fewer than ten. The chain carries TRBV9 and TRBJ1-1; D is undetermined. CDR3 size: 15 residues. V was clipped by 0 bases and J by 0 bases, with 9 bases between them. In germline, CDR1 is SGDLS, CDR2 YYNGEE. CDR3 amino acids: CASSVDYGLNTEAFF. CDR3 sequence (DNA): TGTGCCAGCAGCGTAGATTACGGGTTGAACACTGAAGCTTTCTTT.

A single count supports this clonotype. The CDR3: CASSFRQVGGYTF. The CDR3 coding sequence is TGTGCCAGCAGCTTCCGACAGGTCGGTGGCTACACCTTC. V is TRBV5-6 and J is TRBJ1-2, with D possibly TRBD1 on 6 matching bases. Trimming cost V 2 bases and J 7 bases, with 12 bases left between them. The germline V gene has CDR1 SGHDT and CDR2 YYEEEE. The CDR3 has 13 amino acids.

V gene TRBV27 combines with J gene TRBJ2-1; TRBD1 aligns across 7 bases. The J segment lost 4 bases and the V segment lost 2 bases, leaving 11 bases of the junction unmatched. The CDR3 totals 17 residues. The germline gives CDR1 MNHEY, CDR2 SMNVEV (reference sequence). CDR3 loop: CASSLGDPGQWYNEQFF. CDR3 sequence (DNA): TGTGCCAGCAGTTTAGGCGATCCGGGACAGTGGTACAATGAGCAGTTCTTC.

V usage is TRBV13 and J usage is TRBJ1-1; 9 positions match TRBD1. Trimming took 4 bases from V and 6 from J; bases not matched to a gene: 12. Germline CDR1 PRHDT, CDR2 FYEKMQ (reference sequence). The CDR3 sequence is 16 residues long. DNA of the CDR3: TGTGCCAGCAGCTCGGGGTTAAGGACAGGGGATCCTGAAGCTTTCTTT. Protein product: CASSSGLRTGDPEAFF.